The T cell receptor (beta chain) described here comes from a study of control samples from healthy donors and cancer patients. Assay: immunoSEQ multiplex PCR; the TCRdb copy retains only in-frame clones and omits some. The sample carries approximately 97,000 clones, around four fifths recorded once. Germline-derived CDR1 and CDR2 are SEHNR and FQNEAQ (reference sequence). The CDR3 totals 16 residues. V was clipped by 1 base and J by 1 base, with 14 bases between them. The specimen was blood. The chain has TRBV7-9 and TRBJ2-7; D is perhaps TRBD1 or TRBD2 (6 bases each). This TCR was recovered from a man aged 25 to 45 in good health. DNA of the CDR3: TGTGCCAGCAGCTTAGTCGGGGGCCAGAGATCCTACGAGCAGTACTTC. Protein: CASSLVGGQRSYEQYF.